The T cell receptor (beta chain) described here comes from a study of PD-1 blockade in mismatch repair-deficient tumors (dated by TCRdb to between 2016 and 2019). At the level of the whole study: The trial enrolled under 90 consecutive patients with about a dozen mismatch repair-deficient cancer types between September 2013 and late 2016, all previously treated and progressing. Deep sequencing of TCR CDR3 regions was used to track tumor-associated T cell clones in peripheral blood of patients responding to PD-1 blockade. Paper-wide results and their limitations: Rapid expansion after pembrolizumab followed by contraction, generally before radiologic responses, was shown by tumor-resident clones, which were often undetectable in blood before treatment.

Points on this clone: Which antigen it targets is not known. The record has no base qualities; no much larger clone is one base away.

The time point label on this specimen signifies: peripheral blood 12 weeks after first pembrolizumab dose. Mismatch repair deficiency in every enrolled patient was established by polymerase chain reaction or immunohistochemistry. TCR sequencing was performed for a few patients who responded to pembrolizumab therapy. In the phase II trial, pembrolizumab PD-1 blockade was tested prospectively in advanced mismatch repair-deficient cancers, no matter which tissue of origin the cancers came from. Peripheral blood T cell samples were collected serially, before PD-1 blockade began and at several time points afterward. Blood sampling times were expressed in weeks after the first pembrolizumab dose. Receptor libraries were prepared by the immunoSEQ multiplex PCR assay. TCRdb re-hosts the immuneACCESS table, in-frame sequences only. Its copies lack some clones; in the studies checked, an unresolved V gene accounts for under half of them, and the cause for the rest is not known. The sample includes tens of thousands of clones, with around 85% observed a single time. Of the sample, around 2.6% falls within the top ten clones.

At the junction V is shortened by 10 bases and J by 6 bases; bases outside the gene matches: 12. Based on the germline V gene (reference sequence), the CDR1 and CDR2 sequences are MNHNY and SVGAGI. Inclusive of the bounding cysteine and phenylalanine, the CDR3 is 15 residues long. Just the 45-base CDR3 DNA is kept, in frame starting at base 1. Source: peripheral blood, taken 12 weeks after starting pembrolizumab. The V and J segments used are TRBV6-6 and TRBJ2-2; 9 of the junction bases match TRBD1. The origin of this receptor is an adult with mismatch repair-deficient cancer. The CDR3 reads CATPPPGQGSGELFF. Read as DNA, the sequence is TGTGCCACCCCACCGCCGGGACAGGGATCCGGGGAGCTGTTTTTT.